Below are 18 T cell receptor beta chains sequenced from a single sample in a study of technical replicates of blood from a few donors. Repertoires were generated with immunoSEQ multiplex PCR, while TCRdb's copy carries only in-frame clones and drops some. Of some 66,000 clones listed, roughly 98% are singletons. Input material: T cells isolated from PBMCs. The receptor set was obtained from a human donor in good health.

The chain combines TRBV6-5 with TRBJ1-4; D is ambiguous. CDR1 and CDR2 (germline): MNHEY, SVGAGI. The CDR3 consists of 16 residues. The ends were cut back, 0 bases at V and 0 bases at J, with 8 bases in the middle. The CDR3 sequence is CASSYSMATTNEKLFF. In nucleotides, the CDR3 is TGTGCCAGCAGTTACTCGATGGCCACAACTAATGAAAAACTGTTTTTT.

DNA for the CDR3: TGTGCCAGCAGCTTGCAGGACAGTTACTCTGGGGCCAACGTCCTGACTTTC. Amino acid sequence: CASSLQDSYSGANVLTF. The V call is TRBV5-4, the J call TRBJ2-6; a possible D gene is TRBD1 (6 bases). The CDR3 sequence is 17 residues long. Germline CDR1 is SGHNT and CDR2 is YYREEE (reference sequence). The ends were cut back, 1 base at V and 0 bases at J, with 11 bases in the middle.

CDR3 DNA sequence: TGCGCCAGCAGCTTAGAATGGGACTTTACTGGAAACACCATATATTTT. Encoded protein: CASSLEWDFTGNTIYF. The J gene is TRBJ1-3, the V gene TRBV5-1; D possibly corresponds to TRBD1 (5 bases). The V end was cut by 2 bases, the J end by 2 bases, with 14 bases between. The CDR3 spans 16 residues. Germline V gene data show CDR1 as SGHRS and CDR2 as YFSETQ.

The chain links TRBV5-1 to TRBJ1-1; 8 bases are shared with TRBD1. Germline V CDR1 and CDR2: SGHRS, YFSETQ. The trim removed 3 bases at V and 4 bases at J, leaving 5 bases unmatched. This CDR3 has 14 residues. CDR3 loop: CASSSDREFTEAFF. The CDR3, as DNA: TGCGCCAGCAGCTCGGACAGGGAATTCACTGAAGCTTTCTTT.

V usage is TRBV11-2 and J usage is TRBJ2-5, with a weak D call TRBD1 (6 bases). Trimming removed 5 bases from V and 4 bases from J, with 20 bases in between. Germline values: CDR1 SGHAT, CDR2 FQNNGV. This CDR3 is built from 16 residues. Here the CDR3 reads CASSPKGGNRIETQYF. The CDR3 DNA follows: TGTGCCAGCAGCCCAAAAGGGGGAAACCGGATAGAGACCCAGTACTTC. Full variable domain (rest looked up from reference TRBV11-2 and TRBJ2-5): EAGVAQSPRYKIIEKRQSVAFWCNPISGHATLYWYQQILGQGPKLLIQFQNNGVVDDSQLPKDRFSAERLKGVDSTLKIQPAKLEDSAVYLCASSPKGGNRIETQYFGPGTRLLVL.

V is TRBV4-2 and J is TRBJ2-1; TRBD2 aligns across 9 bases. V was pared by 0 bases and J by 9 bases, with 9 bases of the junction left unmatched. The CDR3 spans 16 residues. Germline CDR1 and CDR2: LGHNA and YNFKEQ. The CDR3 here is CASSQELGSGGGEQFF. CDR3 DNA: TGTGCCAGCAGCCAAGAGTTAGGTAGCGGGGGAGGTGAGCAGTTCTTC.

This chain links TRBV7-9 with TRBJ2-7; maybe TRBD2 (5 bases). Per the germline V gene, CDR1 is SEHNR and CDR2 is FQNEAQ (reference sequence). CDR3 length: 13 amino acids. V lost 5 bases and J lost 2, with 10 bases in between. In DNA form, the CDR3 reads TGTGCCAGCAGCCTGGACTCAGCCTACGAGCAGTACTTC. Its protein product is CASSLDSAYEQYF.

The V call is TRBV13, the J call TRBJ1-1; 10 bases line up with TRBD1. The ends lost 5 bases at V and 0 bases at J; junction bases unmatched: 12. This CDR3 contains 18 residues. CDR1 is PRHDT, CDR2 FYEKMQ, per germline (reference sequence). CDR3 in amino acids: CASSLGYPGQGLNTEAFF. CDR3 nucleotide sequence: TGTGCCAGCAGCCTGGGATATCCGGGACAGGGGCTGAACACTGAAGCTTTCTTT.

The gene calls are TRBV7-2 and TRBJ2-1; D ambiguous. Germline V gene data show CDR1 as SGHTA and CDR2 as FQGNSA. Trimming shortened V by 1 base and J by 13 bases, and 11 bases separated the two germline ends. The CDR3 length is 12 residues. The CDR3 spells CASSLVAGPQFF. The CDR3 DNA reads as TGTGCCAGCAGCTTAGTGGCTGGGCCCCAGTTCTTC.

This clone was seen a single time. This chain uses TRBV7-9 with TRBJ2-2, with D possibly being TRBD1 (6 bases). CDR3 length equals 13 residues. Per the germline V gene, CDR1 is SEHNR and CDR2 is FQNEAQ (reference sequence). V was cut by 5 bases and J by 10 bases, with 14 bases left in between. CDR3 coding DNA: TGTGCCAGCAGCCTTACAGGGTCCGAGGAGCTGTTTTTT. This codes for CASSLTGSEELFF.

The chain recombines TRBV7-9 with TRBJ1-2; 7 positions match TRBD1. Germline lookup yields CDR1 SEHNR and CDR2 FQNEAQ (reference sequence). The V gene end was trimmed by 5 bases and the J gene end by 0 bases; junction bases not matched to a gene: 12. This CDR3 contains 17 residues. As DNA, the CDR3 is TGTGCCAGCAGCGGGTCATTCGGGACAGCATCTAACTATGGCTACACCTTC. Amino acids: CASSGSFGTASNYGYTF.

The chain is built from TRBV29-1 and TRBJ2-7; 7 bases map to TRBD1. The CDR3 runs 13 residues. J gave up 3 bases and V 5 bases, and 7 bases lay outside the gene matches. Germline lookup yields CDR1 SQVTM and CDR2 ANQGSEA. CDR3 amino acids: CSVLPQGVYEQYF. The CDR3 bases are TGCAGCGTTCTTCCTCAGGGGGTCTACGAGCAGTACTTC.

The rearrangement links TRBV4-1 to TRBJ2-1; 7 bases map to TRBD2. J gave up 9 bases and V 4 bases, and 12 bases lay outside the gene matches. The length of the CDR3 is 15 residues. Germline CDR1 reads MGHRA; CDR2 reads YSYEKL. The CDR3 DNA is TGCGCCAGCAGCCTTCCGGGACTACAGATCTGTGAGCAGTTCTTC. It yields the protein CASSLPGLQICEQFF.

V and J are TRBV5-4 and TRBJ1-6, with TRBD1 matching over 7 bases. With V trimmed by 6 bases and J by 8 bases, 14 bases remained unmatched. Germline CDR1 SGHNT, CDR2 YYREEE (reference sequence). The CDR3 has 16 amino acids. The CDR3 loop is CASNTKAGTVHSPLHF. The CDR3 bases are TGTGCCAGCAACACGAAGGCCGGGACAGTTCATTCACCCCTCCACTTT.

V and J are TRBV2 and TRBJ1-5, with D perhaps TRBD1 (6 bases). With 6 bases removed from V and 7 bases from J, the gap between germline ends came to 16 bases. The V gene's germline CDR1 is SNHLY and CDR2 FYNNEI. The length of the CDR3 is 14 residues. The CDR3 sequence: CASRFQGWEQPQHF. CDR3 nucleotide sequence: TGTGCCAGCAGGTTTCAGGGGTGGGAGCAGCCCCAGCATTTT.

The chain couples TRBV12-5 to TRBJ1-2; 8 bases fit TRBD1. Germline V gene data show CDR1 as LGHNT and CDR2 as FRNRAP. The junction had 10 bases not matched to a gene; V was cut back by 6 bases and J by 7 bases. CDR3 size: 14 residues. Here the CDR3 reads CASGTTGGVTGYTF. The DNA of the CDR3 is TGTGCTAGTGGCACTACAGGGGGAGTAACTGGCTACACCTTC.

The chain's CDR3 is CATTPVGGSLNEQFF. CDR3 DNA: TGTGCCACCACGCCCGTGGGGGGTAGTTTGAATGAGCAGTTCTTC. The chain is built from TRBV2 and TRBJ2-1; D might be TRBD2 (6 bases). Trimming pared 10 bases from V and 7 bases from J, leaving 23 bases between. The CDR3 has 15 residues. Germline-derived CDR1 and CDR2 are SNHLY and FYNNEI.

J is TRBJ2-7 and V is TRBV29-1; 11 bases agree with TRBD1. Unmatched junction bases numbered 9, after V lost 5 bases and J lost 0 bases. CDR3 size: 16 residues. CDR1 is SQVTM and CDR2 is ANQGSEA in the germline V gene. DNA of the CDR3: TGCAGCGTTAAAGCCGGGACAGGGGGGAGCTCCTACGAGCAGTACTTC. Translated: CSVKAGTGGSSYEQYF.